This is a list of T cell receptor beta chains from one sample in a study of neurological immune-mediated disorders. MiXCR, applied by TCRdb to the 5' RACE reads, yields one record per CDR3 protein. The repertoire has under 70,000 distinct CDR3 sequences, 3% to 3.5% of them found once; the top ten carry 7.1%. The sample taken for sequencing was PBMCs. The receptors were sampled from a woman in her fifties or sixties with multiple sclerosis. CDR3s include the opening cysteine and the closing phenylalanine or tryptophan. Each record gives: D gene, J gene, V gene, clone size, CDR3 DNA, CDR3 protein. The D gene is left open where the match is weak. Clone sizes are given selectively: once, few, many, or a class where the clone is expanded.

D: TRBD1
J: TRBJ2-2
V: TRBV24-1
size: many
DNA: TGTGCCACCAGGACAGGGACCGGGGAGCTGTTTTTT
CDR3: CATRTGTGELFF

D: .
J: TRBJ2-1
V: TRBV7-2
size: many
DNA: TGTGCCAGCAGCTTTCAGACAGCTTCCTACAATGAGCAGTTCTTC
CDR3: CASSFQTASYNEQFF

D: .
J: TRBJ2-2
V: TRBV29-1
size: many
DNA: TGCAGCGTTCGGGACGCCGGGGAGCTGTTTTTT
CDR3: CSVRDAGELFF

D: .
J: TRBJ1-1
V: TRBV20-1
size: many
DNA: TGCAGTGCTAGTCGGGTCCGGGACACTGAAGCTTTCTTT
CDR3: CSASRVRDTEAFF

D: TRBD1
J: TRBJ2-1
V: TRBV7-9
size: many
DNA: TGTGCCAGCACCGTGACCCGGGACAGGGGGTTTGGCGAGCAGTTCTTC
CDR3: CASTVTRDRGFGEQFF

D: .
J: TRBJ1-2
V: TRBV7-9
size: many
DNA: TGTGCCAGCAGCTTAGATCGGGCAGGGTCCTATGGCTACACCTTC
CDR3: CASSLDRAGSYGYTF

D: .
J: TRBJ2-7
V: TRBV7-2
size: many
DNA: TGTGCCAGCAGCTTAGTGCCAGGGCCCTACGAGCAGTACTTC
CDR3: CASSLVPGPYEQYF

D: TRBD1
J: TRBJ1-1
V: TRBV6-5
size: few
DNA: TGTGCCAGCAGTTACCAACAGACAGGGGCAGGCACTGAAGCTTTCTTT
CDR3: CASSYQQTGAGTEAFF

D: .
J: TRBJ2-5
V: TRBV11-1
size: many
DNA: TGTGCCAGCAGCCCAAGAGGGGGACTACAAGAGACCCAGTACTTC
CDR3: CASSPRGGLQETQYF

D: .
J: TRBJ2-5
V: TRBV12-3/TRBV12-4
size: many
DNA: TGTGCCAGCAGTTTCGGCAGGGTTAGGGAGACCCAGTACTTC
CDR3: CASSFGRVRETQYF

D: .
J: TRBJ2-2
V: TRBV7-9
size: many
DNA: TGTGCCAGCAGCTTAAGATGGGGAACCGGGGAGCTGTTTTTT
CDR3: CASSLRWGTGELFF

D: .
J: TRBJ2-7
V: TRBV20-1
size: few
DNA: TGCAGTGCCATAAGTGTGGAAAGAGGGGAGCAGTACTTC
CDR3: CSAISVERGEQYF

D: TRBD1
J: TRBJ2-3
V: TRBV20-1
size: many
DNA: TGCAGTGCTAGGAAAAAGGGGGCTCTGGATACGCAGTATTTT
CDR3: CSARKKGALDTQYF

D: .
J: TRBJ1-5
V: TRBV10-3
size: many
DNA: TGTGCCATCAGTGACGCGGGGGATCAGCCCCAGCATTTT
CDR3: CAISDAGDQPQHF

D: .
J: TRBJ2-3
V: TRBV4-1
size: many
DNA: TGCGCCAGCAGCCCAATGGGGCTAGCAAGCAGTACAGATACGCAGTATTTT
CDR3: CASSPMGLASSTDTQYF

D: .
J: TRBJ1-1
V: TRBV5-1
size: many
DNA: TGCGCCAGCAGCGTATCTTTCAGTCCCTACACTGAAGCTTTCTTT
CDR3: CASSVSFSPYTEAFF

D: .
J: TRBJ2-7
V: TRBV27
size: many
DNA: TGTGCCAGCAGAATCTCTGGAGGGACCCAGCAGTACTTC
CDR3: CASRISGGTQQYF

D: .
J: TRBJ1-1
V: TRBV4-1
size: many
DNA: TGCGCCAGCAGCCAAGTAACAGGAGTCAGGAACACTGAAGCTTTCTTT
CDR3: CASSQVTGVRNTEAFF

D: TRBD2
J: TRBJ2-1
V: TRBV7-2
size: many
DNA: TGTGCCAGCAGCCCCAGACTAGCGGGGGGGGACTCCTACAATGAGCAGTTCTTC
CDR3: CASSPRLAGGDSYNEQFF

D: .
J: TRBJ2-5
V: TRBV7-9
size: many
DNA: TGTGCCAGCAGCCACTCCCCAGGGGGGGGAAAAGAGACCCAGTACTTC
CDR3: CASSHSPGGGKETQYF

D: TRBD2
J: TRBJ2-2
V: TRBV7-9
size: many
DNA: TGTGCCAGCAGCGAGCCGGGGGGTCGATTCGCCGGGGAGCTGTTTTTT
CDR3: CASSEPGGRFAGELFF

D: TRBD1
J: TRBJ1-4
V: TRBV27
size: .
DNA: TGTGCCAGCCAATCCCAAGGGGGCCCAAAACTGTTTTTT
CDR3: CASQSQGGPKLFF

D: TRBD2
J: TRBJ2-2
V: TRBV20-1
size: many
DNA: TGCAGTGCCCCCACGGGAGGACAAGGATTTCTCACCGGGGAGCTGTTTTTT
CDR3: CSAPTGGQGFLTGELFF

D: .
J: TRBJ2-7
V: TRBV20-1
size: many
DNA: TGCAGTACGACAAGGGGGGGGCCCGCCTACGAGCAGTACTTC
CDR3: CSTTRGGPAYEQYF

D: .
J: TRBJ1-2
V: TRBV5-4
size: many
DNA: TGTGCCAGCAGCGTACAGGGAGATGGCTACACCTTC
CDR3: CASSVQGDGYTF

D: .
J: TRBJ2-7
V: TRBV27
size: many
DNA: TGTGCCAGCAGTTTATTAGGGGACGAGCAGTACTTC
CDR3: CASSLLGDEQYF

D: .
J: TRBJ1-2
V: TRBV20-1
size: many
DNA: TGCAGTGCTAGCGGAGCGGTTGGCTACACCTTC
CDR3: CSASGAVGYTF

D: .
J: TRBJ2-7
V: TRBV9
size: many
DNA: TGTGCCAGCAGCGTAGGTCGGGGAGCCAACGAGCAGTACTTC
CDR3: CASSVGRGANEQYF

D: TRBD2
J: TRBJ2-2
V: TRBV24-1
size: many
DNA: TGTGCCACCAAGGCTAGCGGTATAACCGGGGAGCTGTTTTTT
CDR3: CATKASGITGELFF

D: .
J: TRBJ2-5
V: TRBV6-9
size: many
DNA: TGTGCCAGCACCCCCCGTGGGGAGACCCAGTACTTC
CDR3: CASTPRGETQYF

D: TRBD1
J: TRBJ2-1
V: TRBV20-1
size: many
DNA: TGCAGTGCGTGGAGAAGAACAGGGGCCTCGAGGTCCAATGAGCAGTTCTTC
CDR3: CSAWRRTGASRSNEQFF

D: TRBD1
J: TRBJ1-1
V: TRBV7-2
size: many
DNA: TGTGCCAGCAGCCGAAGGCAGGGGGTAGGGAACACTGAAGCTTTCTTT
CDR3: CASSRRQGVGNTEAFF

D: .
J: TRBJ2-7
V: TRBV20-1
size: many
DNA: TGCAGTGCTGCTTTGGAAGCCTACGAGCAGTACTTC
CDR3: CSAALEAYEQYF

D: .
J: TRBJ2-2
V: TRBV9
size: many
DNA: TGTGCCAGCAGCCCCCGGACTTTCACGAACACCGGGGAGCTGTTTTTT
CDR3: CASSPRTFTNTGELFF

D: TRBD2
J: TRBJ2-3
V: TRBV6-2/TRBV6-3
size: many
DNA: TGTGCCAGCAGCCACAACCCGGGGGGTCTGAACACAGATACGCAGTATTTT
CDR3: CASSHNPGGLNTDTQYF

D: .
J: TRBJ2-2
V: TRBV9
size: many
DNA: TGTGCCAGCAGCGCTCAGATCGCCACCGGGGAGCTGTTTTTT
CDR3: CASSAQIATGELFF

D: .
J: TRBJ1-5
V: TRBV9
size: many
DNA: TGTGCCAGCAGCGACGAAACAGGGCAAGCCCAGCATTTT
CDR3: CASSDETGQAQHF

D: .
J: TRBJ1-1
V: TRBV12-3/TRBV12-4
size: many
DNA: TGTGCCAGCAGTTCCCTCAGGGCGGGCGAAACTGAAGCTTTCTTT
CDR3: CASSSLRAGETEAFF

D: .
J: TRBJ1-1
V: TRBV7-8
size: many
DNA: TGTGCCAGCAGCGTTCAGCCTGACACTGAAGCTTTCTTT
CDR3: CASSVQPDTEAFF

D: .
J: TRBJ2-4
V: TRBV5-1
size: many
DNA: TGCGCCAGCAGCTTTCTATTATCGGCCGGGACGGAGGAAAACATTCAGTACTTC
CDR3: CASSFLLSAGTEENIQYF

D: TRBD2
J: TRBJ2-3
V: TRBV20-1
size: many
DNA: TGCAGTGCACGTACTAGCGGGAGGGCCGCCACAGATACGCAGTATTTT
CDR3: CSARTSGRAATDTQYF

D: .
J: TRBJ2-1
V: TRBV2
size: many
DNA: TGTGCCAGCAGTTACGGGACTTCTTGGGGGCAGTTCTTC
CDR3: CASSYGTSWGQFF

D: .
J: TRBJ1-6
V: TRBV20-1
size: .
DNA: TGCAGTGCTAGAGATCGGGGAAGGGGTTCACCCCTCCACTTT
CDR3: CSARDRGRGSPLHF

D: .
J: TRBJ2-7
V: TRBV12-3/TRBV12-4
size: many
DNA: TGTGCCAGCAGTACTCCCTACGAGCAGTACTTC
CDR3: CASSTPYEQYF

D: TRBD1
J: TRBJ2-1
V: TRBV7-9
size: medium-sized
DNA: TGTGCCAGCAGCTCCCGGACAGGGGATACCTACAGGGGGTCCAATGAGCAGTTCTTC
CDR3: CASSSRTGDTYRGSNEQFF

D: TRBD2
J: TRBJ2-7
V: TRBV10-3
size: many
DNA: TGTGCCATCAGCCCGACTAGCGGAACCTACGAGCAGTACTTC
CDR3: CAISPTSGTYEQYF

D: .
J: TRBJ2-7
V: TRBV9
size: many
DNA: TGTGCCAGCAGCGTAGATGCAGGGGCCTCTTACGAGCAGTACTTC
CDR3: CASSVDAGASYEQYF

D: .
J: TRBJ1-2
V: TRBV10-1
size: many
DNA: TGCGCCAGCAGTGAGTCGGGAAACTATGGCTACACCTTC
CDR3: CASSESGNYGYTF

D: TRBD1
J: TRBJ2-2
V: TRBV5-1
size: many
DNA: TGCGCCAGCACCCGCGACAGGGCAACCGGGGAGCTGTTTTTT
CDR3: CASTRDRATGELFF

D: .
J: TRBJ1-1
V: TRBV2
size: many
DNA: TGTGCCAGCAGTGGACAGGTAAACACTGAAGCTTTCTTT
CDR3: CASSGQVNTEAFF

D: .
J: TRBJ1-2
V: TRBV4-1
size: many
DNA: TGCGCCAGCAGACTAAATTACAGGGTTCGTGGCTACACCTTC
CDR3: CASRLNYRVRGYTF

D: TRBD2
J: TRBJ2-1
V: TRBV28
size: many
DNA: TGTGCCAGCAGTTTGATGGGACTAGCGAACAATGAGCAGTTCTTC
CDR3: CASSLMGLANNEQFF

D: .
J: TRBJ2-1
V: TRBV29-1
size: many
DNA: TGCAGCGTTGTCGGTAACAATGAGCAGTTCTTC
CDR3: CSVVGNNEQFF